Shown below are 27 T cell receptor beta chains from a single sample sequenced in a study of OX40 agonist ivuxolimab in advanced cancers. Measured with immunoSEQ multiplex PCR; TCRdb has only the in-frame clones, and not every one. The sample contains about 76,000 clones, 70% to 90% of which appear only once. The material was CD4+ or CD8+ T cells sorted from blood, obtained in a trial of the OX40 agonist ivuxolimab. The source of these receptors is an adult with an advanced solid tumor such as melanoma, head and neck, liver or kidney cancer.

The rearrangement joins TRBV10-2 to TRBJ1-2, with a tentative D call TRBD1 (5 bases). Trimming took 11 bases from V and 7 from J, leaving 17 bases between them. Germline V gene sequence: CDR1 WSHSY, CDR2 SAAADI. This CDR3 comprises 12 residues. The CDR3 nucleotides are TGCGCCGTGGGGCAGGGCTCAGCTGGCTACACCTTC. Translation: CAVGQGSAGYTF.

The gene calls are TRBV7-8 and TRBJ2-7; 8 bases line up with TRBD2. The germline CDR1 and CDR2 sequences are SGHVS and FQNEAQ. CDR3 length: 14 amino acids. J lost 3 bases, V lost 1 base, and 2 bases had no gene match. As DNA, the CDR3 is TGTGCCAGCAGCTTAGTAGCGGGAAGCTACGAGCAGTACTTC. Translation: CASSLVAGSYEQYF. Based on the CDR3 plus reference TRBV7-8 and TRBJ2-7, the full variable domain is GAGVSQSPRYKVAKRGQDVALRCDPISGHVSLFWYQQALGQGPEFLTYFQNEAQLDKSGLPSDRFFAERPEGSVSTLKIQRTQQEDSAVYLCASSLVAGSYEQYFGPGTRLTVT.

The chain combines TRBV30 with TRBJ2-2; 8 positions agree with TRBD1. This CDR3 region has 13 residues. The V gene's germline CDR1 is GTSNPN and CDR2 SVGIG (reference sequence). Trimming removed 3 bases from V and 5 bases from J; junction bases left unmatched: 2. The CDR3: CAWRQGGTGELFF. In DNA form, the CDR3 reads TGTGCCTGGAGACAGGGGGGAACCGGGGAGCTGTTTTTT.

The rearrangement links TRBV5-1 to TRBJ2-5; 9 bases line up with TRBD1. Unmatched junction bases numbered 6, after V lost 4 bases and J lost 2 bases. Germline V gene data show CDR1 as SGHRS and CDR2 as YFSETQ. The CDR3 consists of 15 residues. In DNA, the CDR3 is TGCGCCAGCAGCATGACAGGGGGATCTCAAGAGACCCAGTACTTC. This sequence encodes CASSMTGGSQETQYF.

The genes are TRBV27 and TRBJ2-2, with TRBD1 matching over 7 bases. The CDR3 length is 12 residues. V lost 9 bases, J lost 5 bases, and 3 bases stayed unmatched. CDR1 and CDR2 (germline): MNHEY, SMNVEV (reference sequence). CDR3 amino acids: CASTGDTGELFF. The CDR3 bases are TGTGCCAGTACAGGGGATACCGGGGAGCTGTTTTTT.

This chain uses TRBV28 with TRBJ2-2; TRBD1 or TRBD2 may be the D gene (5 bases each). This CDR3 has 13 amino acids. Trimming shortened V by 8 bases and J by 2 bases, and 9 bases separated the two germline ends. CDR1 is MDHEN and CDR2 is SYDVKM in the germline V gene. CDR3 region: CASRDGNTGELFF. The CDR3 bases are TGTGCCAGCCGGGACGGCAACACCGGGGAGCTGTTTTTT.

The CDR3 DNA reads TGTGCCAGCTCACCCCGGGGGACAGGGGACTACGAGCAGTACTTC. Its translation is CASSPRGTGDYEQYF. The genes are TRBV6-1 and TRBJ2-7; TRBD1 matches at 10 bases. The CDR3 length is 15 residues. Looked up from germline, CDR1 is MNHNS and CDR2 is SASEGT. V dropped 8 bases and J dropped 3; count of bases not matched to a gene: 10.

The V and J genes are TRBV12-5 and TRBJ2-3; 7 nucleotides line up with TRBD1. The CDR3 sequence is 14 residues long. Germline-derived CDR1 and CDR2 are LGHNT and FRNRAP. The J segment lost 4 bases and the V segment lost 6 bases, leaving 7 bases of the junction unmatched. CDR3 bases: TGTGCTAGTGGGGAACAGGGGCGCGCAGATACGCAGTATTTT. Its protein is CASGEQGRADTQYF.

This clone was observed a handful of times. V usage is TRBV10-1 and J usage is TRBJ2-1; 7 positions agree with TRBD1. The CDR3 sequence is 12 residues long. V was pared by 4 bases and J by 12 bases, with 6 bases of the junction left unmatched. CDR1 and CDR2 from the germline V gene are WNHNN and SYGVQD (reference sequence). CDR3: CASSGQGDGQFF. DNA of the CDR3: TGCGCCAGCAGTGGACAGGGAGATGGGCAGTTCTTC.

The chain employs TRBV11-2 and TRBJ1-3; TRBD1 might be the D (6 bases). V gave up 8 bases and J gave up 2 bases, with 10 bases separating them. This CDR3 region has 13 residues. In germline, CDR1 is SGHAT, CDR2 FQNNGV. CDR3 in DNA: TGTGCCAGCGGGGGGGGCCCTGGAAACACCATATATTTT. It specifies CASGGGPGNTIYF.

The V gene is TRBV2, the J gene TRBJ1-1; D might be TRBD1 (5 bases). CDR1 SNHLY and CDR2 FYNNEI come from the germline V gene. V lost 7 bases to trimming and J lost 0 bases, with 12 bases between them. This CDR3 has 14 amino acids. The CDR3 sequence is CASTEGVLNTEAFF. The CDR3 DNA sequence: TGTGCCAGCACGGAAGGGGTCCTGAACACTGAAGCTTTCTTT.

CDR3 nucleotide sequence: TGTGCCAGCAGTTTACCGGGGCGTGGCTACACCTTC. Translating it yields CASSLPGRGYTF. The J gene is TRBJ1-2, the V gene TRBV27; a possible D gene is TRBD1 (5 bases). This CDR3 contains 12 residues. V was cut by 2 bases and J by 7 bases, with 8 bases left in between. Germline lookup yields CDR1 MNHEY and CDR2 SMNVEV (reference sequence).

There are a few counts of this clone. The chain employs TRBV7-3 and TRBJ2-7; 9 bases match TRBD1. Trimming removed 2 bases from V and 3 bases from J; junction bases left unmatched: 2. CDR3 length: 14 residues. CDR1 is SGHTA and CDR2 is FQGTGA in the germline V gene. The CDR3 DNA reads as TGTGCCAGCAGCTTATGGGGACAGGGCTACGAGCAGTACTTC. It codes for CASSLWGQGYEQYF.

The chain couples TRBV6-1 to TRBJ1-5, with D tentatively TRBD1 (6 bases). Germline V gene data show CDR1 as MNHNS and CDR2 as SASEGT. CDR3 length: 13 residues. V dropped 11 bases and J dropped 1 base, with 12 bases sitting between them. The CDR3 bases are TGTGCCTCAGCGCAGGGGAGCAATCAGCCCCAGCATTTT. Translated, it gives CASAQGSNQPQHF.

V gene TRBV7-8 combines with J gene TRBJ1-4; 10 bases fit TRBD1. V lost 4 bases, J lost 8 bases, and 4 bases stayed unmatched. The CDR3 extends over 14 amino acids. Germline lookup yields CDR1 SGHVS and CDR2 FQNEAQ. The CDR3 loop reads CASSSRTGGEKLFF. The CDR3 DNA is TGTGCCAGCAGCTCGCGGACAGGGGGGGAAAAACTGTTTTTT.

The J gene is TRBJ1-6, the V gene TRBV28, with D hard to call. Germline V lookup: CDR1 MDHEN, CDR2 SYDVKM. The V end lost 2 bases, the J end lost 13 bases, and 12 bases lay between the germline ends. The CDR3 loop spans 13 amino acids. The CDR3 protein is CASSLPPGLPLHF. CDR3 DNA: TGTGCCAGCAGTTTACCCCCTGGCCTTCCCCTCCACTTT.

The chain combines TRBV7-3 with TRBJ2-2, with D perhaps TRBD1 (6 bases). The CDR3 sequence is 16 residues long. Germline V lookup: CDR1 SGHTA, CDR2 FQGTGA. Trimming removed 4 bases at V and 8 bases at J, with 20 bases between. The CDR3 DNA follows: TGTGCCAGCAGCTCCCAACCCCCAGGGGCCGAGGGGGAGCTGTTTTTT. It specifies CASSSQPPGAEGELFF.

The chain is built from TRBV27 and TRBJ2-7, with 14 positions matching TRBD2. Looked up from germline, CDR1 is MNHEY and CDR2 is SMNVEV (reference sequence). V dropped 2 bases and J dropped 4; count of bases not matched to a gene: 4. The CDR3 totals 16 residues. The CDR3 is CASSLGTSGRWYEQYF. CDR3 nucleotide sequence: TGTGCCAGCAGTTTAGGGACTAGCGGGAGATGGTACGAGCAGTACTTC.

The rearrangement uses TRBV11-3 and TRBJ2-7; D uncertain. Per the germline V gene, CDR1 is SGHNT and CDR2 is YENEEA. Trimming left V 1 base short and J 0 bases short, with 7 bases between. The CDR3 contains 14 residues. The CDR3 is CASSLVGNSYEQYF. The CDR3 nucleotides are TGTGCCAGCAGCTTAGTAGGGAACTCCTACGAGCAGTACTTC.

Only one count was recorded for this clone. Being one base from a much bigger clone, this may be a read error. This chain's CDR3 is CASSLEGLSNQPQHF. CDR3 nucleotides: TGTGCCAGCAGCTTAGAGGGGCTTAGCAATCAGCCCCAGCATTTT. The chain recombines TRBV7-8 with TRBJ1-5, with a possible D match to TRBD1 (5 bases). The CDR3 covers 15 residues. Per germline, CDR1 SGHVS and CDR2 FQNEAQ. Trimming took off 1 base at V and 0 bases at J, with 7 bases between the two ends.

This clone was observed a single time. An end of the junction differs from the germline gene, which may be a read error. This specimen includes other DNA sequences encoding the same CDR3. The rearrangement links TRBV10-3 to TRBJ2-7, with 13 bases identical to TRBD2. Germline V gives CDR1 ENHRY, CDR2 SYGVKD. This CDR3 comprises 16 residues. This CDR3 is CAISETSGRRTYEQYF. The DNA for the CDR3 is TGTGCTATCAGTGAGACTAGCGGGAGGCGAACCTACGAGCAGTACTTC.

In this sample, this clone turned up a few times. J is TRBJ1-5 and V is TRBV19; D remains unclear. V was clipped by 5 bases and J by 0 bases, with 11 bases between them. The CDR3 covers 15 residues. CDR1 is LNHDA, CDR2 SQIVND, per germline (reference sequence). CDR3 loop: CASSPGRSSNQPQHF. The CDR3 DNA follows: TGTGCCAGTAGTCCCGGACGGAGTAGCAATCAGCCCCAGCATTTT.

In this sample, this clone turned up a few times. The J gene is TRBJ1-1, the V gene TRBV18; D is perhaps TRBD1 (6 bases). V was shortened by 5 bases and J by 3 bases, with 13 bases between the two germline ends. This CDR3 has 14 residues. CDR1 is KGHSH, CDR2 LQKENI, per germline. The CDR3 bases are TGTGCCAGCTCATCAGAGCAGGGGTACACTGAAGCTTTCTTT. Translation gives CASSSEQGYTEAFF.

This clone was counted a single time. This chain links TRBV5-1 with TRBJ2-7; 8 nucleotides agree with TRBD1. The germline gives CDR1 SGHRS, CDR2 YFSETQ. The CDR3 is 15 residues long. V shed 4 bases and J 5 bases; nucleotides not matched to a gene: 11. Here the CDR3 DNA reads TGCGCCAGCAGCCCAGGGACAGGAAGAGTCCACGAGCAGTACTTC. This gives the protein CASSPGTGRVHEQYF. The entire variable domain, with the rest obtained from reference TRBV5-1 and TRBJ2-7, is as follows: KAGVTQTPRYLIKTRGQQVTLSCSPISGHRSVSWYQQTPGQGLQFLFEYFSETQRNKGNFPGRFSGRQFSNSRSEMNVSTLELGDSALYLCASSPGTGRVHEQYFGPGTRLTVT.

The chain combines TRBV27 with TRBJ1-2; 8 bases line up with TRBD1. Germline V lookup: CDR1 MNHEY, CDR2 SMNVEV (reference sequence). Trimming cost V 6 bases and J 6 bases; bases outside gene matches: 6. This CDR3 contains 13 residues. Here the CDR3 DNA reads TGTGCCAGCAGACACGGGACAGGTCATGGCTACACCTTC. Translated: CASRHGTGHGYTF.

The chain uses TRBV11-2 and TRBJ2-7, with D perhaps TRBD1 or TRBD2 (5 bases each). Germline CDR1 reads SGHAT; CDR2 reads FQNNGV. CDR3 length equals 13 residues. Trimming stripped 5 bases from V and 6 bases from J, with 14 bases between. The CDR3 protein is CASSTPGAGEQYF. The DNA for the CDR3 is TGTGCCAGCAGCACCCCTGGGGCGGGCGAGCAGTACTTC.

The table lists this clone with a few counts. V is TRBV4-1 and J is TRBJ2-2; 9 nucleotides agree with TRBD2. The CDR3 length is 17 residues. Losses at the gene ends were 2 bases for V and 4 bases for J; bases not matched to a gene: 8. Germline V CDR1 and CDR2: MGHRA, YSYEKL. The CDR3 loop reads CASSQSEAGGRTGELFF. The CDR3 bases are TGCGCCAGCAGCCAAAGTGAGGCGGGAGGGCGCACCGGGGAGCTGTTTTTT.